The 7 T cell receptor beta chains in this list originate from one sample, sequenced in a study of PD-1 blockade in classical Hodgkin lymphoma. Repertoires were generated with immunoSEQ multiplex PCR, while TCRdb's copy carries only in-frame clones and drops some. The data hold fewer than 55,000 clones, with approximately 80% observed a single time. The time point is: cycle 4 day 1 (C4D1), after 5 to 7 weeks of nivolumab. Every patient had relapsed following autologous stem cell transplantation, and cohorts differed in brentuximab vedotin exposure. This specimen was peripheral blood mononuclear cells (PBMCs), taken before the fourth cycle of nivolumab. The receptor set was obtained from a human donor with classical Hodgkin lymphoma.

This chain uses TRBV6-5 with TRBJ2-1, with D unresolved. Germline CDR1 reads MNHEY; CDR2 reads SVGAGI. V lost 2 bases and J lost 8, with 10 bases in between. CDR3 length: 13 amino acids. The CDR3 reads CASSYLSSDEQFF. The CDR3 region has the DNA TGTGCCAGCAGTTACCTTTCTTCCGATGAGCAGTTCTTC.

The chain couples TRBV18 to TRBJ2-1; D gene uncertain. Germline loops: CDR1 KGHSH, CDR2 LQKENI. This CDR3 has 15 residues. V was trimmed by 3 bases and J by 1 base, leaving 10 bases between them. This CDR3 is CASSPPVRSYNEQFF. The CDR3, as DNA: TGTGCCAGCTCACCGCCAGTTCGGTCCTACAATGAGCAGTTCTTC.

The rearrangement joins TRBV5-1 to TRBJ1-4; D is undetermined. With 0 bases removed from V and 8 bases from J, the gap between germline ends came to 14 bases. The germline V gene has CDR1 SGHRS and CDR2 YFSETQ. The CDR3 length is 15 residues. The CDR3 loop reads CASSLAGFVDEKLFF. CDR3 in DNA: TGCGCCAGCAGCTTGGCCGGGTTCGTTGACGAAAAACTGTTTTTT.

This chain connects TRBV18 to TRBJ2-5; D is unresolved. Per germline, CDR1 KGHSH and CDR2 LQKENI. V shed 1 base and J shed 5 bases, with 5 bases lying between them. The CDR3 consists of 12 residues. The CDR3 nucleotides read TGTGCCAGCTCACCACTCTTGGAGACCCAGTACTTC. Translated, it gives CASSPLLETQYF.

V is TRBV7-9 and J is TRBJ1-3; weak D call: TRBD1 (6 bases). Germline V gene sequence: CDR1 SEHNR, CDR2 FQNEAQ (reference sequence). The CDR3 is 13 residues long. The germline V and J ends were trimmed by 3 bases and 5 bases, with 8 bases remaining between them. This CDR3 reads CASSFGDRNTIYF. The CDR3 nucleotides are TGTGCCAGCAGCTTTGGGGACAGAAACACCATATATTTT.

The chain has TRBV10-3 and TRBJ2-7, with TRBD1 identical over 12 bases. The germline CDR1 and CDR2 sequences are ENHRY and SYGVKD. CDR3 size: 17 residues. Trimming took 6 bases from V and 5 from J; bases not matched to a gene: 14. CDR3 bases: TGTGCCATCAGCCTTCAAAGAGCCGGGACAGGGGGCGACGAGCAGTACTTC. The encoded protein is CAISLQRAGTGGDEQYF.

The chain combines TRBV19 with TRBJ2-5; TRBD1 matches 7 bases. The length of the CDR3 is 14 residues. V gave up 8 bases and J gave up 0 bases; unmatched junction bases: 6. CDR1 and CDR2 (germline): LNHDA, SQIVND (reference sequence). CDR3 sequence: CASRQQGNQETQYF. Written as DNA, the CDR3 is TGTGCCAGTCGGCAACAGGGGAACCAAGAGACCCAGTACTTC.